These T cell receptor beta chains were read from a single sample in a study of blood T cell repertoires in COVID-19. Data came from immunoSEQ multiplex PCR; TCRdb stores just in-frame clones and leaves some out. The sample shows more than 300,000 clones, more than 70% of them seen only once. The sequenced sample consisted of peripheral blood. These receptors were collected from a woman aged 70 to 79 with COVID-19, enrolled during active disease. The CDR3 runs from the conserved cysteine through the conserved F or W.

v_call	j_call	cdr3_aa
TRBV27	TRBJ2-7	CASSLQGTGMVSYEQYF
TRBV5-1	TRBJ2-1	CASSSPGQAYNEQFF
TRBV21-1	TRBJ1-6	CPQTHRSSYNSPLHF
TRBV7-9	TRBJ2-1	CASSLGVRGGEQFF
TRBV18	TRBJ2-3	CASSPPRGLHSTDTQYF
TRBV7-2	TRBJ2-7	CASSNQGTSGGAAYEQYF
TRBV15	TRBJ2-7	CATSAQGGNSEQYF
TRBV3-1/TRBV3-2	TRBJ1-4	CASSRTYGRANEKLFF
TRBV9	TRBJ2-1	CASSVADSGGAEQFF
TRBV10-3	TRBJ1-1	CAISRGGLGTEAFF
TRBV2	TRBJ1-2	CASRADRAAYGYTF
TRBV15	TRBJ2-1	CATSRDRSSYNEQFF
TRBV27	TRBJ2-3	CATQRGTDTQYF
TRBV5-6	TRBJ1-4	CASSMGGQKLFF
TRBV4-2	TRBJ2-5	CASSQDGGWGGETQYF
TRBV21-1	TRBJ2-5	CASSKMGSGGAQETQYF
TRBV19	TRBJ1-3	CASSIPILPSSGNTIYF
TRBV3-1/TRBV3-2	TRBJ2-5	CASSQELRGGRETQYF
TRBV5-6	TRBJ1-2	CASSLGPGYTF
TRBV28	TRBJ1-4	CASRTGEKLFF
TRBV6-5	TRBJ2-1	CASSYSMEVTNEQFF
TRBV20-1	TRBJ1-3	CSASEGRRGNTIYF
TRBV24-1	TRBJ2-3	CATSGGSDRTPLYTDTQYF
TRBV6-6	TRBJ1-1	CASSRNTEAFF
TRBV9	TRBJ2-5	CASSVTGEETQYF
TRBV6-5	TRBJ1-2	CASRQERDRNYGYTF
TRBV7-2	TRBJ2-3	CASSLASGGLGTQYF
TRBV5-4	TRBJ1-6	CASSSQGREDNSPLHF
TRBV19	TRBJ2-7	CASRKGTFGSYEQYF
TRBV28	TRBJ1-6	CASSLTRQVPLHF
TRBV7-3	TRBJ2-2	CASRLGGAGATGELFF
TRBV5-1	TRBJ2-1	CASSSGNEQFF
TRBV2	TRBJ2-3	CASNQDRGKEQYF
TRBV5-1	TRBJ2-7	CASSPLGGLSSYEQYF
TRBV28	TRBJ2-1	CATTWTGNNNEQFF
TRBV5-6	TRBJ2-1	CASSWGVWTGMNEQFF
TRBV7-9	TRBJ2-7	CASSLVRDGNYEQYF
TRBV12-3/TRBV12-4	TRBJ2-3	CATSPDRNTQYF
TRBV7-2	TRBJ2-5	CASSLGLAGGIETQYF
TRBV10-2	TRBJ1-5	CASSDGQGANQPQHF
TRBV21-1	TRBJ1-6	CARPGGLWKDNSPLHF
TRBV9	TRBJ1-2	CASSTRGGDGYTF
TRBV2	TRBJ1-5	CASSGGSTSNQPQHF
TRBV27	TRBJ2-2	CASSPFVGGGARELFF
TRBV7-8	TRBJ1-5	CASSLSQAVPQHF
TRBV5-4	TRBJ1-1	CASSPGILNTEAFF
TRBV15	TRBJ2-5	CATSRDGGKGETQYF
TRBV4-2	TRBJ1-1	CASSTSVMRNTEAFF
TRBV5-1	TRBJ2-3	CASSFSGGETDTQYF
TRBV19	TRBJ1-2	CASSILYRGYNYGYTF
TRBV28	TRBJ1-6	CASSLPDRVRTRSPLHF
TRBV5-1	TRBJ2-2	CASSYRGQDTGELFF
TRBV2	TRBJ2-1	CASVLAGGPSDEQFF
TRBV5-1	TRBJ2-2	CASSSGTGTGELFF
TRBV27	TRBJ1-2	CASYSGVGYTF
TRBV7-2	TRBJ2-1	CASSLTGLAYNEQFF
TRBV24-1	TRBJ1-2	CATRGGEGDGYTF
TRBV6-6	TRBJ1-2	CASSIRGGGAGGYTF
TRBV3-1/TRBV3-2	TRBJ1-4	CASSQLGGGITNEKLFF
TRBV28	TRBJ1-2	CASRSLNYGYTF